These 21 T cell receptor beta chains were all obtained from the same sample, sequenced in a study of blood T cells in healthy people across ages. Through a sample-barcoded 5' primer and a J-beta primer mix, a second PCR was run for about 6 to 12 cycles. TCRdb analysed the 5' RACE reads with MiXCR anew, one entry per CDR3 protein. The sample holds more than 900,000 distinct CDR3 sequences, just under 30% seen once. These data were also reused for a study on T cells of mothers and their children.

The sequencing sample was made of blood. Receptors originate from a middle-aged woman in good health.

V is TRBV16 and J is TRBJ1-1; D call uncertain. Trimming removed 2 bases from V and 4 bases from J, with 17 bases in between. The germline gives CDR1 KGHSY, CDR2 FQNENV. The CDR3 spans 16 residues. The CDR3 DNA is TGTGCCAGCAGCCAACAATCTACAGCCCTTGGCACTGAAGCTTTCTTT. This sequence encodes CASSQQSTALGTEAFF.

In its sample, this clonotype was seen a few times. J is TRBJ2-1 and V is TRBV11-2; 8 bases align to TRBD1. J lost 2 bases, V lost 5 bases, and 5 bases had no gene match. Looked up from germline, CDR1 is SGHAT and CDR2 is FQNNGV. This CDR3 has 15 amino acids. CDR3 sequence reads: CASSITGGTYNEQFF. The CDR3 DNA is TGTGCCAGCAGCATAACAGGGGGAACCTACAATGAGCAGTTCTTC.

The sample holds many counts of this clonotype. This chain uses TRBV14 with TRBJ2-5; TRBD2 aligns across 9 bases. Trimming removed 4 bases from V and 5 bases from J; junction bases left unmatched: 8. The CDR3 runs to 15 residues. Germline V gene sequence: CDR1 SGHDN, CDR2 FVKESK. CDR3 sequence reads: CASSRVAGVGETQYF. The CDR3 nucleotides are TGTGCCAGCAGCCGCGTAGCGGGGGTCGGGGAGACCCAGTACTTC.

This clonotype was detected ten times or more. The genes are TRBV7-2 and TRBJ1-5; TRBD1 matches at 7 bases. After removal of 4 bases from V and 6 bases from J, the junction contained 6 bases not matched to a gene. The CDR3 extends over 14 amino acids. Germline V gene sequence: CDR1 SGHTA, CDR2 FQGNSA. The CDR3 sequence: CASSSRTGGQPQHF. CDR3 nucleotides: TGTGCCAGCAGCTCGAGGACAGGAGGTCAGCCCCAGCATTTT.

This clonotype was counted only a few times. This rearrangement joins TRBV4-2 to TRBJ1-5, with 9 bases lining up with TRBD1. Germline V CDR1 and CDR2: LGHNA, YNFKEQ. This CDR3 contains 14 residues. With 5 bases clipped from V and 6 bases from J, the junction kept 5 bases outside the gene matches. The CDR3 loop is CASSDGTGIQPQHF. For the CDR3, the DNA is TGTGCCAGCAGCGACGGGACAGGGATTCAGCCCCAGCATTTT.

With respect to this clonotype: With a much larger clone just one base away, this may be a read error. The gene calls are TRBV6-6 and TRBJ2-1; TRBD2 agrees at 8 bases. CDR1 is MNHNY, CDR2 SVGAGI, per germline (reference sequence). The CDR3 loop spans 16 amino acids. Losses at the gene ends were 2 bases for V and 6 bases for J; bases not matched to a gene: 9. CDR3 sequence: CASSYDSGGQGNEQFF. For the CDR3, the DNA is TGTGCCAGCAGTTACGACAGCGGGGGCCAGGGCAATGAGCAGTTCTTC.

On this clonotype itself: The junction does not match germline at one end; this may be a read error. The V gene is TRBV7-6, the J gene TRBJ2-3; 14 bases agree with TRBD2. The germline V gene encodes CDR1 SGHVS and CDR2 FNYEAQ. CDR3 length equals 18 residues. CDR3 residues: CASSLGLAGGQSTDTRYF. The CDR3 coding sequence is TGTGCCAGCAGCTTAGGACTAGCGGGGGGGCAAAGCACAGATACGCGGTATTTT.

This clonotype was counted ten times or more. The chain employs TRBV11-1 and TRBJ2-5; no firm D call. The germline V gene has CDR1 SGHAT and CDR2 FQDESV (reference sequence). This CDR3 region has 15 residues. V lost 7 bases to trimming and J lost 5 bases, with 20 bases between them. CDR3 protein: CASTTDLDIGETQYF. DNA for the CDR3: TGTGCCAGCACGACGGACCTAGACATAGGGGAGACCCAGTACTTC.

This clonotype was observed at least ten times. This chain's CDR3 is CASSLGQGAYDGYTF. CDR3 bases: TGTGCCAGCAGCTTAGGACAGGGGGCTTACGATGGCTACACCTTC. The rearrangement joins TRBV7-8 to TRBJ1-2, with 10 nucleotides matching TRBD1. CDR1 and CDR2 (germline): SGHVS, FQNEAQ. Germline trimming cut 1 base from V and 6 bases from J; bases unmatched to any gene: 5. The CDR3 contains 15 residues.

Only a few counts were recorded for this clonotype. The J gene is TRBJ2-3, the V gene TRBV6-6; 9 bases match TRBD1. The CDR3 consists of 15 residues. Germline assignment: CDR1 MNHNY and CDR2 SVGAGI (reference sequence). V was clipped by 8 bases and J by 3 bases; unmatched bases: 9. As DNA, the CDR3 is TGTGCCAGCCGGTACCGGGACAGGGAGACAGATACGCAGTATTTT. Translation: CASRYRDRETDTQYF.

V gene TRBV11-3 combines with J gene TRBJ2-1; 9 bases agree with TRBD1. The junction had 11 bases not matched to a gene; V was cut back by 6 bases and J by 8 bases. CDR1 SGHNT and CDR2 YENEEA come from the germline V gene. The CDR3 consists of 15 residues. In DNA form, the CDR3 reads TGTGCCAGCAGTTATACAGGGGGCGAGGAGTATGAGCAGTTCTTC. It codes for CASSYTGGEEYEQFF.

This clonotype has a count of ten or more. The chain has TRBV27 and TRBJ1-2; D is uncertain. V lost 2 bases and J 1 base, leaving 5 bases between the germline ends. The V gene's germline CDR1 is MNHEY and CDR2 SMNVEV (reference sequence). CDR3 length: 13 amino acids. CDR3 DNA sequence: TGTGCCAGCAGTTTAGGGGTTAACTATGGCTACACCTTC. Translation gives CASSLGVNYGYTF.

This chain joins TRBV7-9 and TRBJ2-7; D is perhaps TRBD1 or TRBD2 (5 bases each). V lost 5 bases to trimming and J lost 12 bases, with 20 bases between them. This CDR3 has 13 residues. Germline CDR1 reads SEHNR; CDR2 reads FQNEAQ (reference sequence). The CDR3 DNA sequence: TGTGCCAGCAGCCGACCAGCTAGTGGGGGTGTGTACTTC. Its translation is CASSRPASGGVYF.

This clonotype occurred a few times. V is TRBV7-9 and J is TRBJ1-2, with 11 bases matching TRBD1. Trimming cost V 4 bases and J 8 bases; bases outside gene matches: 6. This CDR3 comprises 14 residues. In germline, CDR1 is SEHNR, CDR2 FQNEAQ (reference sequence). CDR3 loop: CASSSRTGGEGYTF. As DNA, the CDR3 is TGTGCCAGCAGCTCCCGGACAGGGGGCGAGGGCTACACCTTC.

This clonotype was observed at least ten times. The genes are TRBV25-1 and TRBJ1-1; D is ambiguous. The CDR3 is made up of 11 amino acids. Germline V gives CDR1 MGHDK, CDR2 SYGVNS. Trimming took off 3 bases at V and 8 bases at J, with 7 bases between the two ends. The CDR3: CASSEFTEAFF. The DNA of the CDR3 is TGTGCCAGCAGTGAGTTCACAGAAGCTTTCTTT.

This clonotype was counted between two and nine times. V and J are TRBV2 and TRBJ2-1, with D possibly matching TRBD1 (6 bases). This CDR3 has 13 amino acids. The germline V and J ends were trimmed by 5 bases and 6 bases, with 11 bases remaining between them. CDR1 and CDR2 (germline): SNHLY, FYNNEI. This CDR3 is CASSRRDTNEQFF. In nucleotides, the CDR3 is TGTGCCAGCAGTCGTCGGGACACCAATGAGCAGTTCTTC.

The chain links TRBV7-2 to TRBJ2-1; D is uncertain. V was clipped by 5 bases and J by 8 bases, with 10 bases between them. This CDR3 is built from 12 residues. Looked up from germline, CDR1 is SGHTA and CDR2 is FQGNSA. The CDR3 protein is CASSPTNDEQFF. DNA for the CDR3: TGTGCCAGCAGCCCCACCAACGATGAGCAGTTCTTC. The whole variable domain, remainder taken from reference TRBV7-2 and TRBJ2-1, is GAGVSQSPSNKVTEKGKDVELRCDPISGHTALYWYRQSLGQGLEFLIYFQGNSAPDKSGLPSDRFSAERTGGSVSTLTIQRTQQEDSAVYLCASSPTNDEQFFGPGTRLTVL.

The sample holds a few counts of this clonotype. A much larger clone lies one base from this, so it may be a read error. V and J are TRBV28 and TRBJ2-7; 10 positions match TRBD1. J gave up 7 bases and V 6 bases, and 9 bases lay outside the gene matches. CDR3 size: 14 residues. Germline CDR1 and CDR2: MDHEN and SYDVKM. The DNA of the CDR3 is TGTGCCAGCAGGCCGGACAGGGGGTCGAGGGAGCAGTACTTC. It is translated as CASRPDRGSREQYF.

The J gene is TRBJ1-5, the V gene TRBV3-1; perhaps TRBD1 as D (5 bases). Between the trimmed V and J ends, which lost 1 base and 2 bases, there was a span of 12 bases. Germline CDR1 LGHDT, CDR2 YNNKEL (reference sequence). The CDR3 is 16 amino acids. In DNA, the CDR3 is TGTGCCAGCAGCCAAGGATATGGGGCTGGCAATCAGCCCCAGCATTTT. This sequence encodes CASSQGYGAGNQPQHF. Based on the CDR3 plus reference TRBV3-1 and TRBJ1-5, the full variable domain is DTAVSQTPKYLVTQMGNDKSIKCEQNLGHDTMYWYKQDSKKFLKIMFSYNNKELIINETVPNRFSPKSPDKAHLNLHINSLELGDSAVYFCASSQGYGAGNQPQHFGDGTRLSIL.

Ten or more counts support this clonotype. One end of the junction fails to match germline, which may point to a read error. The chain employs TRBV12-3 or TRBV12-4 and TRBJ2-5, with 8 bases matching TRBD2. The CDR3 length is 13 residues. CDR3 loop: CASSLAGRETQYF. For the CDR3, the DNA is TGTGCCAGCAGCTTAGCGGGGCGGGAGACCCAGTACTTC.

This clonotype has a handful of counts. This chain links TRBV2 with TRBJ1-4; possible D gene TRBD1, 6 bases. Germline-derived CDR1 and CDR2 are SNHLY and FYNNEI. CDR3 length: 15 residues. Trimming stripped 4 bases from V and 4 bases from J, with 13 bases between. CDR3 residues: CASSGQGLHNEKLFF. Written as DNA, the CDR3 is TGTGCCAGCAGTGGCCAGGGGCTACATAATGAAAAACTGTTTTTT.